This is a list of T cell receptor beta chains from one sample in a study of blood T cell repertoires in COVID-19. Libraries were prepared by immunoSEQ multiplex PCR; TCRdb keeps only in-frame clonotypes and omits some of them. Found here are around 130,000 clones, roughly 78% of them singletons; the top ten hold roughly 17%. The sample taken for sequencing was peripheral blood. The receptors derive from a man in his sixties with active or convalescent COVID-19. CDR3s include the opening cysteine and the closing phenylalanine or tryptophan. A D gene is named only where the DNA matches it firmly. The size field is filled for only some rows; it gives once, few, many or a size class.

len	d_gene	v_gene	abundance	j_gene	CDR3nt	CDR3aa
14	TRBD2	TRBV27	NA	TRBJ2-1	TGTGCCAGCAGTTTTGGGCTAGCGGGAAATGAGCAGTTCTTC	CASSFGLAGNEQFF
13	NA	TRBV7-2	NA	TRBJ2-3	TGTGCCAGCAGCTTAGTGGTGCAGGATACGCAGTATTTT	CASSLVVQDTQYF
12	NA	TRBV10-3	many	TRBJ2-7	TGTGCCACCTCCAGGGAAACCTACGAGCAGTACTTC	CATSRETYEQYF
13	NA	TRBV2	NA	TRBJ2-7	TGTGCCAGCAGTGCCCCCCTTCCTTACGAGCAGTACTTC	CASSAPLPYEQYF
14	TRBD1	TRBV3-1/TRBV3-2	NA	TRBJ1-3	TGTGCCAGCAGCCGTCCGGGACAGGACAGCACCATATATTTT	CASSRPGQDSTIYF
19	NA	TRBV4-1	NA	TRBJ2-7	TGCGCCAGCAGCCAAGATCGTTCAGGACTTCGGAGAGGAGCCAACGAGCAGTACTTC	CASSQDRSGLRRGANEQYF
13	NA	TRBV7-2	NA	TRBJ1-6	TGTGCCAGCCGAACTTACGGGAATTCACCCCTCCACTTT	CASRTYGNSPLHF
15	NA	TRBV27	few	TRBJ1-4	TGTGCCAGCAGTCCCAACAGGGCAACTAATGAAAAACTGTTTTTT	CASSPNRATNEKLFF
15	NA	TRBV2	NA	TRBJ1-1	TGTGCCAGCAGGCCGGTTGGACAGAGGAACACTGAAGCTTTCTTT	CASRPVGQRNTEAFF
17	TRBD2	TRBV7-9	NA	TRBJ2-7	TGTGCCAGCAGCCCTCGGGGGGTAGCGGTCCCGTCTTACGAGCAGTACTTC	CASSPRGVAVPSYEQYF